This T cell receptor beta chain was obtained from a study of blood T cells in healthy people across ages. With 7 bases removed from V and 4 bases from J, the gap between germline ends came to 17 bases. Germline loops: CDR1 SGHRS, CDR2 YFSETQ. The CDR3 contains 14 residues. It was with a sample-barcoded 5' primer and a J-beta primer mix that a second PCR of about 7 to 12 cycles was run. TCRdb re-analysed the 5' RACE reads in MiXCR, keeping a single row per CDR3 protein. The data show 1,500,000 or so distinct CDR3 sequences, approximately 59% seen once. The sample taken for sequencing was blood. This rearrangement joins TRBV5-1 to TRBJ1-1; maybe TRBD1 (6 bases). This clonotype was obtained from a man aged 18 to 29 in good health. This chain's CDR3 is CASYPGQGGTEAFF. The DNA of the CDR3 is TGCGCCAGCTACCCAGGACAAGGGGGCACTGAAGCTTTCTTT.